One sample yielded the 17 T cell receptor beta chains listed below, sequenced in a study of blood T cell repertoires in COVID-19. TCRdb's copy holds only in-frame clones and misses some; the assay was immunoSEQ multiplex PCR. Seen here are approximately 140,000 clones, over 75% observed once, and the top ten hold 10% to 15%. The sequenced sample consisted of peripheral blood. The receptors were sampled from a man aged 18 to 29 with COVID-19, enrolled during active disease.

This clone counts as medium-sized. V gene TRBV10-3 combines with J gene TRBJ1-6; TRBD1 aligns across 9 bases. Germline loops: CDR1 ENHRY, CDR2 SYGVKD. The CDR3 sequence is 14 residues long. The J segment lost 7 bases and the V segment lost 6 bases, leaving 4 bases of the junction unmatched. The CDR3 nucleotides read TGTGCCATCAGCAGGACAGGGGCGAATTCACCCCTCCACTTT. This codes for CAISRTGANSPLHF.

The V gene is TRBV6-5, the J gene TRBJ2-5; 7 bases fit TRBD1. Germline CDR1 is MNHEY and CDR2 is SVGAGI. CDR3 length equals 13 residues. With V trimmed by 6 bases and J by 5 bases, 6 bases remained unmatched. The CDR3 coding sequence is TGTGCCAGCAGGGTGACAGGGATGGAGACCCAGTACTTC. Translating gives CASRVTGMETQYF.

The chain combines TRBV19 with TRBJ1-1, with a possible D match to TRBD1 (5 bases). This CDR3 is 16 amino acids long. Trimming cost V 5 bases and J 5 bases, with 21 bases left between them. Germline CDR1 reads LNHDA; CDR2 reads SQIVND (reference sequence). The CDR3 sequence is CASSYQGMKYGTEAFF. CDR3 bases: TGTGCCAGTAGTTATCAGGGTATGAAGTATGGGACTGAAGCTTTCTTT.

The genes are TRBV28 and TRBJ2-3, with 16 bases aligning to TRBD2. CDR1 and CDR2 (germline): MDHEN, SYDVKM. The CDR3 is 20 residues long. Losses at the gene ends were 4 bases for V and 5 bases for J; bases not matched to a gene: 15. The CDR3 loop reads CASSSQYTGTSGRAQDTQYF. DNA for the CDR3: TGTGCCAGCAGTTCTCAATACACCGGGACTAGCGGGAGGGCCCAAGATACGCAGTATTTT.

V is TRBV6-5 and J is TRBJ1-5, with a tentative D call TRBD1 (5 bases). Looked up from germline, CDR1 is MNHEY and CDR2 is SVGAGI. The CDR3 has 13 residues. V was shortened by 8 bases and J by 11 bases, with 19 bases between the two germline ends. The CDR3 sequence is CASGEGLTYAQHF. In DNA, the CDR3 is TGTGCCAGCGGAGAGGGACTAACATACGCCCAGCATTTT.

V is TRBV7-2 and J is TRBJ2-3; TRBD1 matches at 8 bases. Trimming cost V 5 bases and J 2 bases; bases outside gene matches: 9. The CDR3 extends over 16 amino acids. Germline lookup yields CDR1 SGHTA and CDR2 FQGNSA. CDR3 region: CASSPSTGVPTDTQYF. The CDR3 bases are TGTGCCAGCAGCCCCTCGACAGGGGTCCCCACAGATACGCAGTATTTT.

The rearrangement joins TRBV10-3 to TRBJ2-5; D unresolved. V was shortened by 2 bases and J by 4 bases, with 8 bases between the two germline ends. The germline CDR1 and CDR2 sequences are ENHRY and SYGVKD. CDR3 size: 13 residues. The CDR3, as DNA: TGTGCCATCAGTGAGGGCTCCCCAGAGACCCAGTACTTC. Its translation: CAISEGSPETQYF.

This clone was recorded only once. V gene TRBV7-2 combines with J gene TRBJ1-3; D not certain. V was cut by 3 bases and J by 4 bases, with 4 bases left in between. This CDR3 has 12 residues. The germline gives CDR1 SGHTA, CDR2 FQGNSA. CDR3 in amino acids: CASSFQGNTIYF. CDR3 DNA: TGTGCCAGCAGCTTTCAGGGAAACACCATATATTTT.

The genes are TRBV10-3 and TRBJ2-3; 10 positions agree with TRBD2. The germline V gene encodes CDR1 ENHRY and CDR2 SYGVKD. The CDR3 covers 15 residues. V shed 0 bases, J shed 4 bases, and the junction held 1 base outside the gene matches. The CDR3 nucleotides read TGTGCCATCAGTGAGTCAGCGGGAGGGCCAGATACGCAGTATTTT. Translating gives CAISESAGGPDTQYF.

J is TRBJ1-3 and V is TRBV2; TRBD1 matches at 10 bases. Germline V CDR1 and CDR2: SNHLY, FYNNEI. V trimming: 7 bases; J trimming: 11 bases; junction bases outside the gene matches: 5. This CDR3 contains 12 residues. CDR3: CASKGTGVAIYF. CDR3 in DNA: TGTGCCAGCAAGGGGACAGGGGTAGCCATATATTTT.

The chain carries TRBV28 and TRBJ2-7; the D gene is possibly TRBD2 (6 bases). The CDR3 is 16 residues long. Per germline, CDR1 MDHEN and CDR2 SYDVKM. The V and J ends lost 5 bases and 3 bases respectively, with 20 bases between them. CDR3 DNA sequence: TGTGCCAGCAGTGAGACGAACGGGGGAAGAAGCTACGAGCAGTACTTC. It translates to CASSETNGGRSYEQYF.

The J gene is TRBJ2-3, the V gene TRBV24-1; 9 bases map to TRBD2. This CDR3 is 15 amino acids long. Germline V gives CDR1 KGHDR, CDR2 SFDVKD. V lost 8 bases and J lost 2; bases outside the gene matches: 7. CDR3 bases: TGTGCCACCACCGGCGGGAGGGGAACCACAGATACGCAGTATTTT. This gives the protein CATTGGRGTTDTQYF.

The chain couples TRBV6-4 to TRBJ2-5, with 10 bases fitting TRBD1. CDR3 size: 15 residues. Germline V CDR1 and CDR2: MRHNA, SNTAGT. V dropped 3 bases and J dropped 5; count of bases not matched to a gene: 6. The CDR3 nucleotides read TGTGCCAGCAGTGAAGTGACAGGGGGCCAGGAGACCCAGTACTTC. This gives the protein CASSEVTGGQETQYF.

This chain links TRBV13 with TRBJ2-2; 8 bases agree with TRBD2. The junction had 10 bases not matched to a gene; V was cut back by 5 bases and J by 5 bases. Germline CDR1 and CDR2: PRHDT and FYEKMQ (reference sequence). The CDR3 is made up of 16 amino acids. The DNA of the CDR3 is TGTGCCAGCAGCCGCCTCGCGGGGGGAGGTACCGGGGAGCTGTTTTTT. Translation gives CASSRLAGGGTGELFF. The full variable domain, completed using reference TRBV13 and TRBJ2-2, is AAGVIQSPRHLIKEKRETATLKCYPIPRHDTVYWYQQGPGQDPQFLISFYEKMQSDKGSIPDRFSAQQFSDYHSELNMSSLELGDSALYFCASSRLAGGGTGELFFGEGSRLTVL.

This clone showed up just a few times. This sequence joins TRBV13 and TRBJ2-1, with 10 positions matching TRBD2. The CDR3 length is 12 residues. CDR1 is PRHDT, CDR2 FYEKMQ, per germline (reference sequence). V was clipped by 0 bases and J by 15 bases; unmatched bases: 2. The CDR3 reads CASSLGASGRFF. The DNA for the CDR3 is TGTGCCAGCAGCTTAGGTGCTAGCGGGAGGTTCTTC.

The chain is built from TRBV27 and TRBJ2-7; D gene unclear. Germline V CDR1 and CDR2: MNHEY, SMNVEV (reference sequence). The CDR3 has 16 residues. Trimming stripped 0 bases from V and 3 bases from J, with 15 bases between. DNA of the CDR3: TGTGCCAGCAGTTTATCGATACATGACTGGAACTACGAGCAGTACTTC. Translation gives CASSLSIHDWNYEQYF.

The chain employs TRBV5-6 and TRBJ1-5; no firm D call. The CDR3 contains 15 residues. Germline-derived CDR1 and CDR2 are SGHDT and YYEEEE. V was trimmed by 4 bases and J by 2 bases, leaving 13 bases between them. In nucleotides, the CDR3 is TGTGCCAGCAGCCCTTGGTTTCCGGGCAATCAGCCCCAGCATTTT. It codes for CASSPWFPGNQPQHF.